The entry that follows covers one T cell receptor beta chain sequence. Its specific antigen is unknown. No base quality information exists; no much larger clone differs at one position. The CDR3, cysteine through phenylalanine, is 19 amino acids long. Left in the record is the CDR3 DNA by itself, 57 bases read in frame from the first base. CDR1 and CDR2, looked up from the germline V gene, are MNHNS and SASEGT. V lost 5 bases and J lost 2 bases, and the count of bases not matched to a germline gene is 9. The data originate from a study of response to subunit inactivated influenza vaccine (dated by TCRdb to the late 2010s). Study-wide context: To follow how T cells responded to a trivalent subunit inactivated influenza vaccine, the researchers relied on deep quantitative profiling of the T cell receptor repertoire. What the research found in general, with its limitations: It was suggested by the authors that each seasonal influenza vaccination may recruit only a limited number of new T cells.

Libraries were prepared through RT-PCR. The sequencing machine was an Illumina HiSeq 2500. TCRdb redid the processing of the public reads, applying fastp at Q25 and MiXCR, and retained in-frame beta chains. Entries that share a CDR3 protein sequence are merged under the most common genes and DNA. Across this sample there are more than 450,000 distinct CDR3 sequences, with 7.6% seen only once. The top ten hold 10% to 15% of the sample. The sample was PBMCs from blood, taken approximately 25 months after vaccination. The source is a man between 50 and 75 years old who received an inactivated influenza vaccine. Donor details come from another sample of the same person, matched by shared clones. The chain is encoded by TRBV6-1 joined to TRBJ2-6, with 13 bases in between that match TRBD2. The CDR3 in this case is CASSQPGLAGFPGANVLTF. The bases read TGTGCCAGCAGTCAACCGGGACTAGCGGGATTCCCTGGGGCCAACGTCCTGACTTTC.